This T cell receptor beta chain was documented in a study of shared clonotypes between healthy human individuals. V was pared by 0 bases and J by 2 bases, with 5 bases of the junction left unmatched. The CDR3 has 16 residues. Looked up from germline, CDR1 is MNHEY and CDR2 is SVGAGI. This table comes from immunoSEQ multiplex PCR, and its TCRdb copy is limited to in-frame clones, with some not included. Here the sample spans roughly 2.5 million clones, 85% to 95% being singletons. Sequencing was performed on naive CD4+ T cells sorted from blood. The sample's subset: CD45RA+ positively selected. The clonotype comes from a man between 18 and 29 years old in good health. The chain is built from TRBV6-5 and TRBJ2-7, with 9 bases identical to TRBD2. CDR3 sequence: CASSYSTAGGAYEQYF. The CDR3 coding sequence is TGTGCCAGCAGTTACTCAACAGCGGGAGGCGCCTACGAGCAGTACTTC.